This paragraph covers one T cell receptor beta chain sequence. Its specificity is unknown. Germline assignment: CDR1 DFQATT and CDR2 SNEGSKA (reference sequence). Trimming cost V 3 bases and J 4 bases, with 19 bases left between them. The CDR3 is 16 residues long. This specimen belongs to a study of response to subunit inactivated influenza vaccine. One entry per CDR3 protein, called by TCRdb with MiXCR from the RT-PCR reads. The sample includes 500,000 to 600,000 distinct CDR3 sequences, about 11% of them seen just once. Study-level findings and limits: That few new T cells are recruited by each seasonal influenza vaccination was the authors' suggestion.

Another study also made use of these data, one on T cells expressing NK-cell markers. According to that study: A 5'RACE template switching approach incorporating UMIs was used to make TCR beta cDNA. Repertoire data for TCR beta were derived from sorted T cells (CD3+CD56+NKG2C+, CD3+CD56+NKG2C- and CD3+CD56-NKG2C+). Dominant NKG2C+ clonotypes made up roughly 1.0-7.5% of CD8+ T cells in 5 or 6 donors. Topping the CD3+CD56-NKG2C+ fraction as well were these clonotypes, in several donors.

Material: PBMCs from blood, obtained on the day of vaccination. The TCR sequence derives from a man over 45 who received an inactivated influenza vaccine. J is TRBJ2-1 and V is TRBV20-1; D is possibly TRBD1 or TRBD2 (6 bases each). The CDR3 DNA reads as TGCAGTGCTAGTAGCTCGGGGGCAGAGAGATACAATGAGCAGTTCTTC. The encoded protein is CSASSSGAERYNEQFF.